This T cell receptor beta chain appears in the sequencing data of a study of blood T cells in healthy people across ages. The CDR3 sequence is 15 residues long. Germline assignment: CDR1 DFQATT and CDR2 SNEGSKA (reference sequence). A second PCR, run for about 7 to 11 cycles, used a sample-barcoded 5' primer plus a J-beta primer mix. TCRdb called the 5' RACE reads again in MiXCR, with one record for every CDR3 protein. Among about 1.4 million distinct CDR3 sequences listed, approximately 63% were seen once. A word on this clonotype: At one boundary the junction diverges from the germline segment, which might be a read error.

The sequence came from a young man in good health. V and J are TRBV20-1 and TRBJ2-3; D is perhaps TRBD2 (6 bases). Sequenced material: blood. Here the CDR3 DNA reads TGCAGTGTTAGAGTAGTAGCGGATAGCACAGATACGCAGTATTTT. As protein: CSVRVVADSTDTQYF.